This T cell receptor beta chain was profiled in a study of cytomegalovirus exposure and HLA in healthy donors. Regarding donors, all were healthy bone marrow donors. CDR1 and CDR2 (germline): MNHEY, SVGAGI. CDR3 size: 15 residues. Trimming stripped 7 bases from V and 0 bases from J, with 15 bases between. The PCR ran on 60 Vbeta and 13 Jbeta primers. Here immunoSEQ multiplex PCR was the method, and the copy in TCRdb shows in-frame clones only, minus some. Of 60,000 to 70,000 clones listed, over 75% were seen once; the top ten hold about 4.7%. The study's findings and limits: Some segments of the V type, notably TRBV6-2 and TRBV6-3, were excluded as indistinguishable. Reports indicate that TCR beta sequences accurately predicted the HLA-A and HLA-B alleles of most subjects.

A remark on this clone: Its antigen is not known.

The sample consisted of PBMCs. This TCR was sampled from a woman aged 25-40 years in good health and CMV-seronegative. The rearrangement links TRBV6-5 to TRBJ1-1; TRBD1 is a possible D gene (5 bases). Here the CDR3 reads CASKISGGMNTEAFF. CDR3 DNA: TGTGCCAGCAAAATTTCCGGGGGGATGAACACTGAAGCTTTCTTT.